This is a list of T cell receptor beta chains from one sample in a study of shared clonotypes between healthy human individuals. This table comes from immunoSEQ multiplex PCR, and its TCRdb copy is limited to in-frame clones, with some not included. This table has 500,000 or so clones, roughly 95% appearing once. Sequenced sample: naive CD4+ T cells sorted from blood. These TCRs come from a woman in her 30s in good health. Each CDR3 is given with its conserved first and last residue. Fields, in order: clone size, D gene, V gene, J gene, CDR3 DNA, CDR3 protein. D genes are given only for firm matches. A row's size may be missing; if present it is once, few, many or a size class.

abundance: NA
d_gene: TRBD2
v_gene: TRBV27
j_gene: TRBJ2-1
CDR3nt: TGTGCCAGCAGTTGGGCCCCGAGCGGGGTTGAGCAGTTCTTC
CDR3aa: CASSWAPSGVEQFF

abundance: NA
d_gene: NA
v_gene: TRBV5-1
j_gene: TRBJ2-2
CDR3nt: TGCGCCAGCAGCTTTGGGGCAGGTCTTCTAACCGGGGAGCTGTTTTTT
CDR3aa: CASSFGAGLLTGELFF

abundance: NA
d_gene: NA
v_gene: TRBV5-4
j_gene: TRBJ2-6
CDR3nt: TGTGCCAGCAGCAGATCAATAATTTCTGGGGCCAACGTCCTGACTTTC
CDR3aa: CASSRSIISGANVLTF

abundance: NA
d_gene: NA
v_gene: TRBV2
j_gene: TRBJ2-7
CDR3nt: TGTGCCAGCAGTGAAGTCGCCGGGTATTTCTCCTACGAGCAGTACTTC
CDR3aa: CASSEVAGYFSYEQYF

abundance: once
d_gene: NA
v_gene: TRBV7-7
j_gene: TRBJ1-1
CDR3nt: TGTGCCAGCAGCTTAGAACTCCCCGAAGGGGCAGGAACGGCTTTCTTT
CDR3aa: CASSLELPEGAGTAFF

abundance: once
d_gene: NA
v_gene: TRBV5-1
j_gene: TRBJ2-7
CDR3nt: TGCGCCAGCAGCCATGGACGCGTTCCGCCAACGGGTCCGTACTTC
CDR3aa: CASSHGRVPPTGPYF

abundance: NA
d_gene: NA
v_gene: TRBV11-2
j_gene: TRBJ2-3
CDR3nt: TGTGCCAGCAGCTCAGGATGGGAAGATACGCAGTATTTT
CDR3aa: CASSSGWEDTQYF

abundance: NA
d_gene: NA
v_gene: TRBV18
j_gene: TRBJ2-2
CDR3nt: TGTGCCAGCTCACCATATAGGTTGACGAACACCGGGGAGCTGTTTTTT
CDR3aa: CASSPYRLTNTGELFF

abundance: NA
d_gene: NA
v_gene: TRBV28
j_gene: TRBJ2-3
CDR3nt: TGTGCCAGCGCGGTGAGGTGGCAGGGCGTTGGGGATACGCAGTATTTT
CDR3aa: CASAVRWQGVGDTQYF

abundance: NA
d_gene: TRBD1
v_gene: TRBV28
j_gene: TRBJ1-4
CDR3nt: TGTGCCAGCAGTCAACCGACAGGGCTTACAACTAATGAAAAACTGTTTTTT
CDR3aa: CASSQPTGLTTNEKLFF

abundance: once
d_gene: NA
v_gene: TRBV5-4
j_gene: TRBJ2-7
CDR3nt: TGTGCCAGCACGTCAGGGCCCCAGGGCTCCTACGAGCAGTACTTC
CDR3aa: CASTSGPQGSYEQYF

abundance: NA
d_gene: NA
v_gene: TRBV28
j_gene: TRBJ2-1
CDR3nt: TGTGCCAGCAGTTTTGGCCTGCAGTTCTTC
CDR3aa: CASSFGLQFF

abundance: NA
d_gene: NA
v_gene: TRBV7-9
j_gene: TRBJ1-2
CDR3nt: TGTGCCAGCAGCTTAGAAGGCTATGGCTACACCTTC
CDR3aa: CASSLEGYGYTF

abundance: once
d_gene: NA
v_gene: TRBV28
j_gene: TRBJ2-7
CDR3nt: TGTGCCAGCAGCGGATGGGACGAGCAGTACTTC
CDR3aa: CASSGWDEQYF

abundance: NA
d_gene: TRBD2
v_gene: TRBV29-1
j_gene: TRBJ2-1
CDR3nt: TGCAGCGTCCACGGGGGGGGTAACGATGAGCAGTTCTTC
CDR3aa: CSVHGGGNDEQFF

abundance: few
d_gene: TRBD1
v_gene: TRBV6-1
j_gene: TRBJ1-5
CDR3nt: TGTGCCAGCAGTGACTTCCCGACAGGGAGCAATCAGCCCCAGCATTTT
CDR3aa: CASSDFPTGSNQPQHF

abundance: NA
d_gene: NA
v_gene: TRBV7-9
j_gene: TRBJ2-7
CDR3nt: TGTGCCAGCACCATCACTACCGGGGCCTCCTACGAGCAGTACTTC
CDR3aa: CASTITTGASYEQYF

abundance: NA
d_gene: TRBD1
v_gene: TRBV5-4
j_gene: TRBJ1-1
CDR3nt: TGTGCCAGCAACGACAGGGCCAAGAACACTGAAGCTTTCTTT
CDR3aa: CASNDRAKNTEAFF

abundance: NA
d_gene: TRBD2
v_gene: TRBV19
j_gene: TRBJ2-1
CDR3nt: TGTGCCAGTAGTATCGGCGGGAGCTTCTACAATGAGCAGTTCTTC
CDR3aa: CASSIGGSFYNEQFF

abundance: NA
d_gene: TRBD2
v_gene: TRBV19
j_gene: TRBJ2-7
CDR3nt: TGTGCCAGTAGTATGTCGGGACTAGATCCGAGCTCCTACGAGCAGTACTTC
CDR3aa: CASSMSGLDPSSYEQYF

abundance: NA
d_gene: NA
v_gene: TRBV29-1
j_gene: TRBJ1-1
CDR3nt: TGCAGCGCTTTCGGGGGGCGCACTGAAGCTTTCTTT
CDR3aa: CSAFGGRTEAFF

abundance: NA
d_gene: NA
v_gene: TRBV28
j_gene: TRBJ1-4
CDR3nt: TGTGCCAGTATGCCAGTCGATAATGAAAAACTGTTTTTT
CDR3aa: CASMPVDNEKLFF

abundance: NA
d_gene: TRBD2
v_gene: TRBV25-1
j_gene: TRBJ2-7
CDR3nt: TGTGCCAGCAGCTTAGCGGGGAGCTACGAGCAGTACTTC
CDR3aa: CASSLAGSYEQYF

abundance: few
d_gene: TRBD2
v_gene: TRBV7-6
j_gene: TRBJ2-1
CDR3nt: TGTGCCAGCAGCACACAGGCGGGACTAGACAATGAGCAGTTCTTC
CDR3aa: CASSTQAGLDNEQFF

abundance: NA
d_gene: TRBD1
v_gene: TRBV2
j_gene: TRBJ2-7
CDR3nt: TGTGCCAGCAGTGGCTTCGGGACAGTCACCTACGAGCAGTACTTC
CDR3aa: CASSGFGTVTYEQYF

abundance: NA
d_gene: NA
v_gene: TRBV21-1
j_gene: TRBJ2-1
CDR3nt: TGTGCCAGCAGCAAATCAATCCGCATCGGGAGGAACTACAATGAGCAGTTCTTC
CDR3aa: CASSKSIRIGRNYNEQFF

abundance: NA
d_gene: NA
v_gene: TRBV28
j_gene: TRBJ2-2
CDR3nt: TGTGCCAGCAGTTACTTAGCAACCGGGGAGCTGTTTTTT
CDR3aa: CASSYLATGELFF

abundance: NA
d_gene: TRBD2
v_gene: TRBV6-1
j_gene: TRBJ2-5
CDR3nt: TGTGCCTCAAAGCGGGAGGCCCAAGAGACCCAGTACTTC
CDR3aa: CASKREAQETQYF

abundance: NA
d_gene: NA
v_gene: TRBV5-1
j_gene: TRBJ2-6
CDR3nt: TGCGCCAGCAGCTTGGGATCGGGGGCCAACGTCCTGACTTTC
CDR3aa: CASSLGSGANVLTF

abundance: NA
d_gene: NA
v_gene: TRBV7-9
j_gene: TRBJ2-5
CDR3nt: TGTGCCAGCAGCTTAGCATGGGGAGAGCGGCCGGGGGTAGAGACCCAGTACTTC
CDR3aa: CASSLAWGERPGVETQYF

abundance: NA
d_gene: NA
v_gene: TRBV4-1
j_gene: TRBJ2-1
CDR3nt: TGCGCCAGCAGCCAAGGTCGGGGTGGACGGGATTGGGGATACAATGAGCAGTTCTTC
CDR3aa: CASSQGRGGRDWGYNEQFF

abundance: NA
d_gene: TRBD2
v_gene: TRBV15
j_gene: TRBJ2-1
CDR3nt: TGTGCCACCAGCAGAGATAGGACTAGCGGGAGGGCCGTTGAGCAGTTCTTC
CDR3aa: CATSRDRTSGRAVEQFF

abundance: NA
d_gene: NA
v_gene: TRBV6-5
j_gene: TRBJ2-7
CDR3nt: TGTGCCAGCAAACTCCAGTCACGGGCGCGGTACGAGCAGTACTTC
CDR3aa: CASKLQSRARYEQYF

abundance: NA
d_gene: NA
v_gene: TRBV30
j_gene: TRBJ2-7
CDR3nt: TGTGCCTGGACCAAGACCTCCGAGCAGTACTTC
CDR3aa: CAWTKTSEQYF

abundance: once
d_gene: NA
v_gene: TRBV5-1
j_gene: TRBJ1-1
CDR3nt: TGCGCCAGCAGCTTGGGGGATATGAACACTGAAGCTTTCTTT
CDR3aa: CASSLGDMNTEAFF

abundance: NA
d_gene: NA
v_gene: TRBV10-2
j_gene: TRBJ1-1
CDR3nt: TGCGCCAGCAGGGGCTATACAGGGAACACTGAAGCTTTCTTT
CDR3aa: CASRGYTGNTEAFF

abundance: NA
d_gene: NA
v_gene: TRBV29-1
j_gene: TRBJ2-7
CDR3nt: TGCAGCGTTGCGACTAATCCCACCTACGAGCAGTACTTC
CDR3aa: CSVATNPTYEQYF

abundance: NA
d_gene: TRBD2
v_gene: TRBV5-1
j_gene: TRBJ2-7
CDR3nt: TGCGCCAGCAGCTTAGATAGCGGGAGTCTATCCGAGCAGTACTTC
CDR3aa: CASSLDSGSLSEQYF

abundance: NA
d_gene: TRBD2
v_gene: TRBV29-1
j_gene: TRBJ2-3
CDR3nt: TGCAGCGTCACCCATGCGGGAGTTGGCACGGATACGCAGTATTTT
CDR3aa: CSVTHAGVGTDTQYF

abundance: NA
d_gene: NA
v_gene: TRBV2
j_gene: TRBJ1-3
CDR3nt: TGTGCCAGCAGTGGTTATGGGGATCCTGGAAACACCATATATTTT
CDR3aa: CASSGYGDPGNTIYF

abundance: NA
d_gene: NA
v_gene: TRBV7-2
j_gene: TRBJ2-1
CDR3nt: TGTGCCAGCAGCCCCAATGTCGATCCGAGGGTCTTC
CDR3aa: CASSPNVDPRVF

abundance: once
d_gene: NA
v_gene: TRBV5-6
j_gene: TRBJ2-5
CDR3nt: TGTGCCAGCAGCTTGCTGCAAGAGACCCAGTACTTC
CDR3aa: CASSLLQETQYF

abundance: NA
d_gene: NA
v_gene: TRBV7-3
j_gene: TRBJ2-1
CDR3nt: TGTGCCAGCAGCTTAACTTCCAGCGGAACCTACAATGAGCAGTTCTTC
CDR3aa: CASSLTSSGTYNEQFF

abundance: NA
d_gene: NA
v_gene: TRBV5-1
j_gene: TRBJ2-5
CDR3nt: TGCGCCAGCAGCCCCCTAGGAAGGGGCCAAGAGACCCAGTACTTC
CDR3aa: CASSPLGRGQETQYF

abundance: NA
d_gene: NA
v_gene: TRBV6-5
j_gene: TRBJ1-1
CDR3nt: TGTGCCAGCAGTTACTCCTGGGAGACCGACACTGAAGCTTTCTTT
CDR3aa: CASSYSWETDTEAFF

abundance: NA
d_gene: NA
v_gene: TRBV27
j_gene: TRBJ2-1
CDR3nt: TGTGCCAGCAGCACTCCCTTGAGCTCCTACAATGAGCAGTTCTTC
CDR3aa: CASSTPLSSYNEQFF

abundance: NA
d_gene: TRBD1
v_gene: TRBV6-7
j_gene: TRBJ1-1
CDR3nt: TGTGCCAGCAGCACTGACAGGGGTGAGGCTTTCTTT
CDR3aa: CASSTDRGEAFF

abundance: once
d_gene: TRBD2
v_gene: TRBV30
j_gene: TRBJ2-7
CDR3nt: TGTGCCTGGAGTGCTCTAGCGGGGTACGAGCAGTACTTC
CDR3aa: CAWSALAGYEQYF

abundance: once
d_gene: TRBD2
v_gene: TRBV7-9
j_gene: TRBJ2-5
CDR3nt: TGTGCCAGCAGCTTAGATCGGCTAGCGGGAGGTGAGACCCAGTACTTC
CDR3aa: CASSLDRLAGGETQYF

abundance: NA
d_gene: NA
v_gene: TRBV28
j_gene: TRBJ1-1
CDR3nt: TGTGCCAGCAGATCGGGACAGAACACTGAAGCTTTCTTT
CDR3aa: CASRSGQNTEAFF

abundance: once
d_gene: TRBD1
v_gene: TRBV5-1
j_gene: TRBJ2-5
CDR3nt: TGCGCCAGCAGCTTGGATGGACAGGCGGAGGAGACCCAGTACTTC
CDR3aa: CASSLDGQAEETQYF

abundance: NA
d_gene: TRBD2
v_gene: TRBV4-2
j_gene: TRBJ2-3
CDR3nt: TGTGCCAGCAGCCGAGGACTAGCCGAACCAGATACGCAGTATTTT
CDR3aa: CASSRGLAEPDTQYF

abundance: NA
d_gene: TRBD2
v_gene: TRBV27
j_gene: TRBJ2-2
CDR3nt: TGTGCCAGCGGGATAGCGGGAGGGCCAGGCACCGGGGAGCTGTTTTTT
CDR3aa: CASGIAGGPGTGELFF

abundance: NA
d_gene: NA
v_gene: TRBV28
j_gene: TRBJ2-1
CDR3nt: TGTGCCAGCAGTCACGGTAAATCCTACAATGAGCAGTTCTTC
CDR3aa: CASSHGKSYNEQFF

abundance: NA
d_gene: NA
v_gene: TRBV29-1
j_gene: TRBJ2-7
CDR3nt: TGCAGCGTGAGGAAAGACGCGAGGGGATACGAGCAGTACTTC
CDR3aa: CSVRKDARGYEQYF

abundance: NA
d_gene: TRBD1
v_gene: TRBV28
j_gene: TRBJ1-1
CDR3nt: TGTGCCAGCAGCCCAGCCTTGACAGGGCTCTTCTTT
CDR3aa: CASSPALTGLFF

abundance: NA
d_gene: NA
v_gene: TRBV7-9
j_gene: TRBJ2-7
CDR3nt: TGTGCCAGCCGCGAGGGGCCCGGTAGCTCCTACGAGCAGTACTTC
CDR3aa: CASREGPGSSYEQYF

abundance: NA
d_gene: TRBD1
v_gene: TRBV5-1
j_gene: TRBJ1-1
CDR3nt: TGCGCCAGCAGCTTGGTCCAGGGGGCCCGTGCTGAAGCTTTCTTT
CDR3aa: CASSLVQGARAEAFF

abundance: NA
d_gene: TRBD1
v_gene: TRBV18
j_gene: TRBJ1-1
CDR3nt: TGTGCCAGCTCACCACTGGGAGGGGGCTCGTTGAACACTGAAGCTTTCTTT
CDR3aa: CASSPLGGGSLNTEAFF

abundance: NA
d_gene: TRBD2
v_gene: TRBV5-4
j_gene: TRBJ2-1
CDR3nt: TGTGCCAGCAGCTTACTAGCGGCCTCCTACAATGAGCAGTTCTTC
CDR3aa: CASSLLAASYNEQFF